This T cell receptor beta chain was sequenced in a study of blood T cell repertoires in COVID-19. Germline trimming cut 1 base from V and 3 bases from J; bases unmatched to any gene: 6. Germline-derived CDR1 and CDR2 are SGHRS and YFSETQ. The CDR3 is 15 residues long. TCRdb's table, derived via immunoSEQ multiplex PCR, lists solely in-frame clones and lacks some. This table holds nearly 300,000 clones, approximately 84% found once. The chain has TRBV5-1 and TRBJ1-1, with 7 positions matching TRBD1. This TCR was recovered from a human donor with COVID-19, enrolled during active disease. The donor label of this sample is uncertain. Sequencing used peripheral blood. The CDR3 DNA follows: TGCGCCAGCAGCTTGACAGGGGAGAGGGACACTGAAGCTTTCTTT. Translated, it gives CASSLTGERDTEAFF.